This T cell receptor (beta chain) was recovered during a study of blood T cells in healthy people across ages. Study outcomes and limitations: A conclusive naive versus antigen-experienced comparison was prevented by the unsorted PBMCs.

Primed by a sample-barcoded 5' primer and a J-beta primer mix, a second PCR proceeded for about 7 to 11 cycles. Every cDNA molecule carried a tag from a template-switch adaptor bearing 12 random nucleotides. TCRdb re-called the 5' RACE reads through MiXCR, storing one row per CDR3 protein. The sample gives hundreds of thousands of distinct CDR3 sequences, 58% of which show up once; 30% to 45% is in the top ten. Each donor's blood draw was roughly 9.5 milliliters of peripheral blood. This clonotype appeared a single time. Its antigen is currently unknown. A much more abundant neighbour one base away suggests this may be a read error. The receptor was isolated from a man aged 55 to 70 in good health. Input material: blood.

This CDR3 is CSVVERDYTF. CDR3 coding DNA: TGCAGCGTGGTAGAGCGTGACTACACCTTC. This chain uses TRBV29-1 with TRBJ1-2; D unclear. Germline loops: CDR1 SQVTM, CDR2 ANQGSEA. The V and J ends lost 6 bases and 10 bases respectively, with 12 bases between them. The CDR3 length is 10 residues.